This TCR beta chain was captured in a study of ipilimumab plus nivolumab after autologous stem cell transplantation. Study as a whole: Patients received a median of about five ipilimumab and roughly eight nivolumab doses. The myeloma cohort included high-risk transplant-naive patients and patients relapsing within 3 years of a first autologous transplant.

Starting 14 to 28 days after autologous transplant, ipilimumab 1 mg/kg was given. Patients received nivolumab 3 mg/kg at weeks 1, 4, 7, 10, then fortnightly to week 26. The ends were cut back, 0 bases at V and 3 bases at J, with 10 bases in the middle. Germline assignment: CDR1 MNHEY and CDR2 SVGAGI. The CDR3 is 15 amino acids. Sequencing used immunoSEQ multiplex PCR; TCRdb keeps in-frame clones, though not all of them. The table has tens of thousands of clones, almost 95% seen once. The gene calls are TRBV6-5 and TRBJ2-3; D tentatively fits TRBD1 or TRBD2 (6 bases each). Sequences were derived from PBMCs, sampled in a trial of ipilimumab plus nivolumab as post-transplant consolidation. The origin of this receptor is a male donor with multiple myeloma. CDR3 sequence reads: CASSYSGGPTDTQYF. The CDR3 nucleotides are TGTGCCAGCAGTTACTCTGGGGGGCCTACAGATACGCAGTATTTT.